One and the same sample provided the 4 T cell receptor beta chains below, sequenced in a study of cytotoxic CD8 clonotypes in ibrutinib-treated CLL (dated by TCRdb to 2020 to 2022). Reading the label with the study, this specimen's time point is: approximately 2 years on ibrutinib. The library was obtained by the immunoSEQ multiplex PCR assay. As stored in TCRdb, this immuneACCESS dataset retains in-frame rearrangements with V and J assigned. A fraction of the clones does not appear; measured against another copy, unresolved V genes explain less than half of the discrepancy, and the remainder lacks a known reason. A total of under 300,000 clones appear in this sample, roughly 70% of them only once. The ten largest clones add up to roughly 15% of the sample. The specimen comprised PBMCs, sampled after 24 months of ibrutinib treatment. Receptors originate from a human donor with chronic lymphocytic leukemia.

This chain joins TRBV28 and TRBJ1-1, with 7 bases lining up with TRBD1. The CDR3 covers 14 residues. CDR1 and CDR2 from the germline V gene are MDHEN and SYDVKM. Trimming at V came to 4 bases and at J to 0 bases, leaving 2 bases not matched to a gene. Written as DNA, the CDR3 is TGTGCCAGCAGTTGGGACAGTATGAACACTGAAGCTTTCTTT. It codes for CASSWDSMNTEAFF.

CDR3 in amino acids: CASTSDGGGRTDTQYF. Here the CDR3 DNA reads TGTGCCAGCACCTCCGATGGGGGGGGGAGGACAGATACGCAGTATTTT. V usage is TRBV27 and J usage is TRBJ2-3; 7 bases are a match to TRBD2. Trimming at V came to 7 bases and at J to 3 bases, leaving 13 bases not matched to a gene. CDR1 and CDR2 (germline): MNHEY, SMNVEV (reference sequence). CDR3 length: 16 residues.

This clone has a single count. The chain is built from TRBV9 and TRBJ2-5; D is uncertain. The V gene lost 7 bases and the J gene lost 5 bases, with 15 bases spanning the gap. Germline V gives CDR1 SGDLS, CDR2 YYNGEE. The CDR3 spans 13 residues. CDR3 coding DNA: TGTGCCAGCTCCCCCCGGATGAGGGAGACCCAGTACTTC. This translates into CASSPRMRETQYF. The complete variable domain, with remaining parts taken from reference TRBV9 and TRBJ2-5, reads DSGVTQTPKHLITATGQRVTLRCSPRSGDLSVYWYQQSLDQGLQFLIQYYNGEERAKGNILERFSAQQFPDLHSELNLSSLELGDSALYFCASSPRMRETQYFGPGTRLLVL.

This chain uses TRBV18 with TRBJ2-7; tentative D call: TRBD2 (6 bases). Trimming stripped 2 bases from V and 2 bases from J, with 10 bases between. Germline V gives CDR1 KGHSH, CDR2 LQKENI. This CDR3 spans 14 amino acids. Here the CDR3 DNA reads TGTGCCAGCTCACCATGGCGGGACCCCTACGAGCAGTACTTC. Protein product: CASSPWRDPYEQYF.